This TCR beta chain was obtained from a study of early T cells in non-severe SARS-CoV-2 infection. Study-wide background: RNA in bulk from unsorted whole blood was sequenced, and chains were unpaired.

The protocol attached unique molecular identifiers to individual cDNA molecules. A single record per CDR3 protein comes from TCRdb applying MiXCR to the 5' RACE reads. The sample yields 100,000 to 150,000 distinct CDR3 sequences, 14% to 15% seen once. The V segment lost 5 bases and the J segment 7 bases; nucleotides outside the gene matches: 10. Germline V gene data show CDR1 as LGHDT and CDR2 as YNNKEL (reference sequence). The length of the CDR3 is 14 residues. A remark on this clonotype: Its specificity is not known.

Overall study findings and caveats: Clonotype matching in VDJdb favored anti-spike CD8 responses and did not capture private and CD4 specificities.

Sequencing was done on a sample of whole blood. The clonotype originates from an adult who was a healthcare worker with PCR-confirmed SARS-CoV-2 infection or an uninfected control (not recorded which). The chain couples TRBV3-1 to TRBJ1-2; 7 bases agree with TRBD1. The CDR3 loop reads CASSGVDRDSGYTF. CDR3 sequence (DNA): TGTGCCAGCAGCGGAGTCGACAGGGACTCTGGCTACACCTTC. The complete variable domain, with remaining parts taken from reference TRBV3-1 and TRBJ1-2, reads DTAVSQTPKYLVTQMGNDKSIKCEQNLGHDTMYWYKQDSKKFLKIMFSYNNKELIINETVPNRFSPKSPDKAHLNLHINSLELGDSAVYFCASSGVDRDSGYTFGSGTRLTVV.